This T cell receptor (beta chain) is drawn from a study of beta chain features in type 1 diabetes. As for this clone: Its antigen is still unknown.

Looked up from germline, CDR1 is LGHNA and CDR2 is YNFKEQ. The CDR3 is 15 amino acids. Trimming left V 4 bases short and J 2 bases short, with 12 bases between. The investigators reverse transcribed all of the isolated RNA, so they sequenced expressed TCRB transcripts. Only in-frame clones appear in the TCRdb table, and some are missing; sequencing was by immunoSEQ multiplex PCR. The sample lists around 150,000 clones, 6.5% to 8.5% seen once, with under 0.65% in the top ten. Study-level findings and limits: All four CD4+ subsets from Type 1 diabetes patients carried moderately but significantly shorter TCRB CDR3s. A PCR bias possibly favoring shorter templates would apply equally to patients and controls.

The chain employs TRBV4-2 and TRBJ2-1, with D tentatively TRBD2 (6 bases). This TCR was sampled from a woman aged 18 to 35 with type 1 diabetes. The specimen was central memory CD4+ T cells from blood. CDR3 coding DNA: TGTGCCAGCAGCCCCGGAGGGCAGGCCTACAATGAGCAGTTCTTC. Encoded protein: CASSPGGQAYNEQFF.